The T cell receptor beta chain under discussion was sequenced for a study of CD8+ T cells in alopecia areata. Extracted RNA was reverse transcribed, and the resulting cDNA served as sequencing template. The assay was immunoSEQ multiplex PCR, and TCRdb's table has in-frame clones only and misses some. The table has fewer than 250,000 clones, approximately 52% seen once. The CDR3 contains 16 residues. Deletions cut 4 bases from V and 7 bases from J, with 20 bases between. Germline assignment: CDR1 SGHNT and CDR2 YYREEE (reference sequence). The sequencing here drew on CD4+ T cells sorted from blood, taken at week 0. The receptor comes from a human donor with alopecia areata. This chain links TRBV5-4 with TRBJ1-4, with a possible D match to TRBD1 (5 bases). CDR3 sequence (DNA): TGTGCCAGCAGCCGGGGCAGCGAGTACATGGGTGAAAAACTGTTTTTT. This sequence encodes CASSRGSEYMGEKLFF.